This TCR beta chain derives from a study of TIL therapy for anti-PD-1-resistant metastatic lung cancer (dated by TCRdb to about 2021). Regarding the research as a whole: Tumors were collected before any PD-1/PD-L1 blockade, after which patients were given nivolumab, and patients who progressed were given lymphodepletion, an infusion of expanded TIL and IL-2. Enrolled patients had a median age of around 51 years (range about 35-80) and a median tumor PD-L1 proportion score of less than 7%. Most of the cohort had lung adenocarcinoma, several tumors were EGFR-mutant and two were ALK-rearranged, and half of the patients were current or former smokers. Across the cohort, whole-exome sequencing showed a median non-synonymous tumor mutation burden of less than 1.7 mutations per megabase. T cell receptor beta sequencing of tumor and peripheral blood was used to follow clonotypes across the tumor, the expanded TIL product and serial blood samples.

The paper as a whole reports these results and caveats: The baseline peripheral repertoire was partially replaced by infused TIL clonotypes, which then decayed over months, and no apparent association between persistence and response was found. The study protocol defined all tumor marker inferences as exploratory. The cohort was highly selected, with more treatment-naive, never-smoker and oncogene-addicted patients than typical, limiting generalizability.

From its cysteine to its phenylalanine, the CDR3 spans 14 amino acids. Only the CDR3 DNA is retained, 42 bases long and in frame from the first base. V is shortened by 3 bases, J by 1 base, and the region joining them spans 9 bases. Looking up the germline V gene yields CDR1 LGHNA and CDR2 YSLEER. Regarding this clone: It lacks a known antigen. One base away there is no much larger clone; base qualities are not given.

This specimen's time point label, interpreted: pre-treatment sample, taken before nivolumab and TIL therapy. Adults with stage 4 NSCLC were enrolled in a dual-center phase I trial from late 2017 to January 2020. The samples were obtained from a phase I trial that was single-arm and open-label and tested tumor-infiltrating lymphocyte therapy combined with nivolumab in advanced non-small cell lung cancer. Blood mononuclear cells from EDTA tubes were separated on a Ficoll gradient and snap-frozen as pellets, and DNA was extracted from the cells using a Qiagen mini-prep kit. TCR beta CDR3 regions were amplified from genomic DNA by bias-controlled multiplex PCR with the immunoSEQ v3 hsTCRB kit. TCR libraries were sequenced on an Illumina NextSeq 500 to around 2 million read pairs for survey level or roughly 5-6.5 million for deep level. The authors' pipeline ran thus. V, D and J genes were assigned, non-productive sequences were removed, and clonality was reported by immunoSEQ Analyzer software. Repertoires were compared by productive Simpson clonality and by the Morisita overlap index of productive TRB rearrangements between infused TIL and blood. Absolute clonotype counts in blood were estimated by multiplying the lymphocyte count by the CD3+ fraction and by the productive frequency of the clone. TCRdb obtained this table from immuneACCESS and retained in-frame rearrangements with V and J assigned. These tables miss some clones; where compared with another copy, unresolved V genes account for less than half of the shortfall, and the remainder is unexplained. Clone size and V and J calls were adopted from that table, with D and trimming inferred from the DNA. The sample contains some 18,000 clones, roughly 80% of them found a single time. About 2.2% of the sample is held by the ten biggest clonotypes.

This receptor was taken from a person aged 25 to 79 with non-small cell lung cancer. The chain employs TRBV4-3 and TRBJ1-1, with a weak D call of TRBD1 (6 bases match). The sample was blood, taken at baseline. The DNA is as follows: TGCGCCAGCAGCCATGAACAGGGGAACACTGAAGCTTTCTTT. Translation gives CASSHEQGNTEAFF.